The 23 T cell receptor beta chains below were found in one sample sequenced in a study of human thymus T cells. Clones were read by immunoSEQ multiplex PCR, and TCRdb kept only the in-frame ones, dropping some. Of roughly 60,000 clones in the sample, about 93% were seen once. The sequencing sample was made of blood. The receptors here all came from a boy less than two years old with a congenital heart defect but otherwise immunologically healthy.

This clone was picked up a small number of times. The chain combines TRBV7-6 with TRBJ1-4; 7 bases map to TRBD1. The germline gives CDR1 SGHVS, CDR2 FNYEAQ. CDR3 size: 13 residues. V shed 3 bases and J 5 bases; nucleotides not matched to a gene: 0. The CDR3 nucleotides are TGTGCCAGCAGCTTGGACAGGAATGAAAAACTGTTTTTT. This codes for CASSLDRNEKLFF.

CDR3 sequence (DNA): TGTGCCAGCAGCTTTAGAGTCGGTGATACGCAGTATTTT. It encodes CASSFRVGDTQYF. V gene TRBV7-9 combines with J gene TRBJ2-3; unclear D gene. V was pared by 3 bases and J by 6 bases, with 10 bases between. CDR3 length equals 13 residues. Looked up from germline, CDR1 is SEHNR and CDR2 is FQNEAQ (reference sequence).

The chain couples TRBV7-9 to TRBJ2-1, with TRBD2 matching 11 bases. Per germline, CDR1 SEHNR and CDR2 FQNEAQ (reference sequence). The CDR3 has 16 amino acids. V was pared by 5 bases and J by 2 bases, with 5 bases of the junction left unmatched. The CDR3 protein is CASSPTSGDTYNEQFF. The DNA for the CDR3 is TGTGCCAGCAGCCCGACTAGCGGGGATACCTACAATGAGCAGTTCTTC.

V gene TRBV25-1 combines with J gene TRBJ2-5, with 12 bases that match TRBD1. The CDR3 sequence is 14 residues long. The V gene end was trimmed by 3 bases and the J gene end by 4 bases; junction bases not matched to a gene: 0. CDR1 and CDR2 from the germline V gene are MGHDK and SYGVNS. The CDR3 nucleotides read TGTGCCAGCAGTGAGGGACAGGGGGCAGAGACCCAGTACTTC. Protein product: CASSEGQGAETQYF.

The gene calls are TRBV5-6 and TRBJ1-5; TRBD1 might be the D (5 bases). V was cut by 2 bases and J by 2 bases, with 11 bases left in between. Germline-derived CDR1 and CDR2 are SGHDT and YYEEEE. The CDR3 has 15 residues. The CDR3: CASSFGGSRNQPQHF. The CDR3 region has the DNA TGTGCCAGCAGCTTCGGGGGGAGTCGCAATCAGCCCCAGCATTTT.

The CDR3 loop reads CASSFRGADQPQHF. Written as DNA, the CDR3 is TGTGCCAGCAGCTTTCGGGGGGCGGATCAGCCCCAGCATTTT. The chain is built from TRBV7-2 and TRBJ1-5; D possibly corresponds to TRBD1 (6 bases). Between the trimmed V and J ends, which lost 3 bases and 5 bases, there was a span of 11 bases. The germline V gene has CDR1 SGHTA and CDR2 FQGNSA. This CDR3 has 14 amino acids.

The chain is built from TRBV7-2 and TRBJ2-7; no firm D call. The CDR3 loop spans 14 amino acids. CDR1 and CDR2 (germline): SGHTA, FQGNSA. The V end was cut by 1 base, the J end by 1 base, with 8 bases between. This chain's CDR3 is CASSLVPVSYEQYF. DNA for the CDR3: TGTGCCAGCAGCTTAGTGCCGGTGTCCTACGAGCAGTACTTC.

The chain employs TRBV19 and TRBJ1-4, with TRBD1 identical over 8 bases. The germline gives CDR1 LNHDA, CDR2 SQIVND (reference sequence). The CDR3 runs to 18 residues. With 4 bases clipped from V and 0 bases from J, the junction kept 10 bases outside the gene matches. CDR3: CASSTRTGKIATNEKLFF. CDR3 sequence (DNA): TGTGCCAGTAGTACCAGGACAGGGAAAATTGCAACTAATGAAAAACTGTTTTTT. Full variable domain (outside the CDR3, taken from reference TRBV19 and TRBJ1-4): DGGITQSPKYLFRKEGQNVTLSCEQNLNHDAMYWYRQDPGQGLRLIYYSQIVNDFQKGDIAEGYSVSREKKESFPLTVTSAQKNPTAFYLCASSTRTGKIATNEKLFFGSGTQLSVL.

This clone was detected only a few times. As DNA, the CDR3 is TGCGCCAGCAGCCAAGGGGGCAGTAGGGATTCACCCCTCCACTTT. This gives the protein CASSQGGSRDSPLHF. V usage is TRBV4-1 and J usage is TRBJ1-6, with D perhaps TRBD1 (5 bases). This CDR3 has 15 amino acids. Deletions cut 1 base from V and 8 bases from J, with 12 bases between. The germline CDR1 and CDR2 sequences are MGHRA and YSYEKL.

The chain carries TRBV7-2 and TRBJ2-1; 10 positions agree with TRBD1. In germline, CDR1 is SGHTA, CDR2 FQGNSA. Trimming cost V 0 bases and J 7 bases; bases outside gene matches: 9. The length of the CDR3 is 17 residues. CDR3 in DNA: TGTGCCAGCAGCTTAGCGTGGGGACAGGGGCACGTTAATGAGCAGTTCTTC. Translated: CASSLAWGQGHVNEQFF. Looking up the rest from reference TRBV7-2 and TRBJ2-1 gives the full variable domain: GAGVSQSPSNKVTEKGKDVELRCDPISGHTALYWYRQSLGQGLEFLIYFQGNSAPDKSGLPSDRFSAERTGGSVSTLTIQRTQQEDSAVYLCASSLAWGQGHVNEQFFGPGTRLTVL.

This sequence joins TRBV5-1 and TRBJ2-7, with D hard to call. The length of the CDR3 is 11 residues. With 3 bases removed from V and 3 bases from J, the gap between germline ends came to 4 bases. Germline V gene sequence: CDR1 SGHRS, CDR2 YFSETQ. The CDR3 loop reads CASSWGYEQYF. The DNA for the CDR3 is TGCGCCAGCAGCTGGGGCTACGAGCAGTACTTC.

V is TRBV2 and J is TRBJ2-2, with a possible D match to TRBD1 (5 bases). The V end lost 6 bases, the J end lost 4 bases, and 18 bases lay between the germline ends. The germline CDR1 and CDR2 sequences are SNHLY and FYNNEI. The length of the CDR3 is 16 residues. The CDR3 DNA sequence: TGTGCCAGCAGCAAAAACCCTATCAGGGTCACCGGGGAGCTGTTTTTT. Protein sequence: CASSKNPIRVTGELFF.

The chain has TRBV4-3 and TRBJ2-1; the D call may be TRBD1 or TRBD2 (7 bases each). Germline V CDR1 and CDR2: LGHNA, YSLEER. The CDR3 consists of 16 residues. The V and J ends lost 1 base and 4 bases respectively, with 14 bases between them. For the CDR3, the DNA is TGCGCCAGCAGCCAAGGGGCCAGGGGGGGGTACAATGAGCAGTTCTTC. Encoded protein: CASSQGARGGYNEQFF.

Written as DNA, the CDR3 is TGTGCCAGCAGTCCGACAGGGGGCGCCGGCACTGAAGCTTTCTTT. This codes for CASSPTGGAGTEAFF. V is TRBV7-2 and J is TRBJ1-1; 10 bases are a match to TRBD1. The V gene end was trimmed by 6 bases and the J gene end by 4 bases; junction bases not matched to a gene: 8. Germline CDR1 and CDR2: SGHTA and FQGNSA. The CDR3 extends over 15 amino acids.

The chain couples TRBV25-1 to TRBJ1-1, with D tentatively TRBD1 (6 bases). V was shortened by 6 bases and J by 7 bases, with 9 bases between the two germline ends. Germline assignment: CDR1 MGHDK and CDR2 SYGVNS. The CDR3 length is 11 residues. The CDR3 sequence is CASRRTVEAFF. The CDR3 DNA reads TGTGCCAGCAGGAGGACAGTTGAAGCTTTCTTT. Full variable domain (outside the CDR3, taken from reference TRBV25-1 and TRBJ1-1): EADIYQTPRYLVIGTGKKITLECSQTMGHDKMYWYQQDPGMELHLIHYSYGVNSTEKGDLSSESTVSRIRTEHFPLTLESARPSHTSQYLCASRRTVEAFFGQGTRLTVV.

As DNA, the CDR3 is TGTGCCAGTAGTATTGGTGGAACCTCCTACGAGCAGTACTTC. This codes for CASSIGGTSYEQYF. The chain recombines TRBV19 with TRBJ2-7; D remains unclear. The CDR3 has 14 residues. V was clipped by 3 bases and J by 0 bases, with 9 bases between them. CDR1 and CDR2 from the germline V gene are LNHDA and SQIVND (reference sequence).

The chain recombines TRBV10-3 with TRBJ1-2; D is possibly TRBD1 (5 bases). Trimming shortened V by 2 bases and J by 1 base, and 8 bases separated the two germline ends. CDR3 size: 14 residues. Germline lookup yields CDR1 ENHRY and CDR2 SYGVKD. CDR3 nucleotides: TGTGCCATCAGTGAGGACAGCGGTAACTATGGCTACACCTTC. This encodes CAISEDSGNYGYTF.

This chain uses TRBV7-7 with TRBJ2-4, with D possibly being TRBD1 or TRBD2 (5 bases each). There are 16 residues in the CDR3. V lost 0 bases, J lost 1 base, and 10 bases lay in between. Germline lookup yields CDR1 SSHAT and CDR2 FNYEAQ (reference sequence). CDR3 nucleotide sequence: TGTGCCAGCAGCTTAGCGCTGGGGGTGGCCAAAAACATTCAGTACTTC. This codes for CASSLALGVAKNIQYF. Drawing the rest from reference TRBV7-7 and TRBJ2-4, the complete variable domain is GAGVSQSPRYKVTKRGQDVTLRCDPISSHATLYWYQQALGQGPEFLTYFNYEAQPDKSGLPSDRFSAERPEGSISTLTIQRTEQRDSAMYRCASSLALGVAKNIQYFGAGTRLSVL.

The V and J genes are TRBV6-5 and TRBJ2-1, with no clear D. The germline CDR1 and CDR2 sequences are MNHEY and SVGAGI. V dropped 9 bases and J dropped 0 bases, with 12 bases sitting between them. This CDR3 contains 14 residues. CDR3 loop: CASTLGPSYNEQFF. The CDR3 DNA reads TGTGCCAGTACCCTAGGGCCCTCCTACAATGAGCAGTTCTTC.

This chain joins TRBV4-1 and TRBJ2-1; 12 nucleotides align to TRBD2. CDR1 is MGHRA and CDR2 is YSYEKL in the germline V gene. The ends lost 4 bases at V and 8 bases at J; junction bases unmatched: 6. CDR3 length equals 15 residues. The CDR3 protein is CASSLLAGGPYEQFF. The CDR3, as DNA: TGCGCCAGCAGCCTTCTAGCGGGAGGGCCCTATGAGCAGTTCTTC.

The rearrangement links TRBV6-5 to TRBJ2-2; TRBD2 agrees at 7 bases. The V segment lost 6 bases and the J segment 5 bases; nucleotides outside the gene matches: 9. Germline V gene lookup returns CDR1 MNHEY and CDR2 SVGAGI. This CDR3 has 15 amino acids. CDR3 coding DNA: TGTGCCAGCAGCCACGGGGCTAGCGGAACCGGGGAGCTGTTTTTT. Protein product: CASSHGASGTGELFF.

The chain uses TRBV6-1 and TRBJ2-7, with D maybe TRBD2 (6 bases). Trimming removed 5 bases at V and 4 bases at J, with 18 bases between. This CDR3 has 15 residues. The germline V gene has CDR1 MNHNS and CDR2 SASEGT. CDR3 DNA: TGTGCCAGCAGTCCCTGGAGGGGTCCTTTGTACGAGCAGTACTTC. It codes for CASSPWRGPLYEQYF.

The chain recombines TRBV7-2 with TRBJ2-7, with 7 bases aligning to TRBD1. The V and J ends lost 1 base and 0 bases, in that order; junction bases with no gene match: 3. The CDR3 contains 15 residues. CDR1 is SGHTA and CDR2 is FQGNSA in the germline V gene. CDR3 bases: TGTGCCAGCAGCTTAGGGGACAGCTACTCCTACGAGCAGTACTTC. This encodes CASSLGDSYSYEQYF.